This T cell receptor (beta chain) comes out of a study of OX40 agonist ivuxolimab in advanced cancers. Study overall: The study reported partial responses in three patients: one hepatocellular carcinoma, two cutaneous melanoma. General study results and limits: Near-lowest levels of clonal expansion characterized partial responders at 0.1-3.0 mg/kg. On average, CD8+ T cells showed a greater number of expanded clones than CD4+.

This clone was counted once. Its target is unknown. Only in-frame clones appear in the TCRdb table, and some are missing; sequencing was by immunoSEQ multiplex PCR. The profile shows around 80,000 clones, 92% of them singletons. Germline V lookup: CDR1 SGHNT, CDR2 YYREEE (reference sequence). The CDR3 is 13 amino acids. Trimming took off 0 bases at V and 2 bases at J, with 6 bases between the two ends. This sequence was found in an adult with an advanced solid tumor such as melanoma, head and neck, liver or kidney cancer. The chain links TRBV5-4 to TRBJ2-7; D is uncertain. The sequencing used CD4+ or CD8+ T cells sorted from blood, collected in a trial of the OX40 agonist ivuxolimab. The CDR3 protein is CASSLDSPYEQYF. The CDR3 region has the DNA TGTGCCAGCAGCTTGGACAGCCCCTACGAGCAGTACTTC.